This T cell receptor beta chain was obtained from a study of OX40 agonist ivuxolimab in advanced cancers. Unmatched junction bases numbered 7, after V lost 5 bases and J lost 8 bases. The CDR3 has 14 residues. Germline values: CDR1 SEHNR, CDR2 FQNEAQ (reference sequence). Data came from immunoSEQ multiplex PCR; TCRdb stores just in-frame clones and leaves some out. The sample yields about 50,000 clones, about 81% seen once. The sample in question was CD4+ or CD8+ T cells sorted from blood, obtained in a trial of the OX40 agonist ivuxolimab. The receptor was isolated from an adult with an advanced solid tumor such as melanoma, head and neck, liver or kidney cancer. The chain joins TRBV7-9 to TRBJ1-1; 11 bases are a match to TRBD1. CDR3 nucleotides: TGTGCCAGCAGCCGCCGGGACAGGGGGTTGGAAGCTTTCTTT. The encoded protein is CASSRRDRGLEAFF.